Below, 14 T cell receptor beta chains from the same sample are listed, as sequenced in a study of cytomegalovirus exposure and HLA in healthy donors. The PCR made use of 60 Vbeta and 13 Jbeta primers. TCRdb's table, derived via immunoSEQ multiplex PCR, lists solely in-frame clones and lacks some. The table includes about 130,000 clones, around four fifths detected once. Sequencing was done on a sample of PBMCs. The receptors were sampled from a man aged 25 to 40 in good health and CMV-seronegative.

The genes are TRBV7-9 and TRBJ1-1, with D perhaps TRBD1 (5 bases). This CDR3 has 15 amino acids. CDR1 is SEHNR, CDR2 FQNEAQ, per germline (reference sequence). V was cut by 2 bases and J by 3 bases, with 13 bases left in between. The CDR3 DNA follows: TGTGCCAGCAGCTTAAACCTGGCCAGGGACACTGAAGCTTTCTTT. Translation: CASSLNLARDTEAFF.

The V call is TRBV2, the J call TRBJ1-2; tentative D call: TRBD1 (5 bases). The ends were cut back, 6 bases at V and 6 bases at J, with 8 bases in the middle. This CDR3 is built from 11 residues. Germline V gene sequence: CDR1 SNHLY, CDR2 FYNNEI. CDR3 DNA: TGTGCCAGCAGGCCCAGGGATGGCTACACCTTC. This translates into CASRPRDGYTF.

The chain uses TRBV5-1 and TRBJ2-2; TRBD2 matches 14 bases. CDR3 length: 16 amino acids. The trim removed 4 bases at V and 8 bases at J, leaving 7 bases unmatched. CDR1 and CDR2 (germline): SGHRS, YFSETQ. CDR3 DNA sequence: TGCGCCAGCAGCGGGGGACTAGCGGGAGAATTAGGGGAGCTGTTTTTT. Translated, it gives CASSGGLAGELGELFF.

The V and J genes are TRBV5-1 and TRBJ1-2, with a possible D match to TRBD1 (6 bases). Germline V gene lookup returns CDR1 SGHRS and CDR2 YFSETQ. V shed 0 bases and J shed 6 bases, with 6 bases lying between them. There are 12 residues in the CDR3. In DNA, the CDR3 is TGCGCCAGCAGCTTGGACAGGGATGGCTACACCTTC. Protein sequence: CASSLDRDGYTF. Supplemented by reference TRBV5-1 and TRBJ1-2, the full variable domain reads KAGVTQTPRYLIKTRGQQVTLSCSPISGHRSVSWYQQTPGQGLQFLFEYFSETQRNKGNFPGRFSGRQFSNSRSEMNVSTLELGDSALYLCASSLDRDGYTFGSGTRLTVV.

The chain has TRBV4-2 and TRBJ1-2; unclear D gene. CDR3 size: 14 residues. Germline assignment: CDR1 LGHNA and CDR2 YNFKEQ. The V gene lost 0 bases and the J gene lost 4 bases, with 9 bases spanning the gap. The CDR3 spells CASSQDSGFYGYTF. The CDR3 nucleotides read TGTGCCAGCAGCCAAGATTCAGGATTCTATGGCTACACCTTC.

This clone has a handful of counts. Other DNA sequences in this specimen translate into the identical CDR3. This chain links TRBV7-9 with TRBJ2-7; D gene ambiguous. V was clipped by 1 base and J by 2 bases, with 3 bases between them. This CDR3 has 12 amino acids. Germline CDR1 is SEHNR and CDR2 is FQNEAQ (reference sequence). The CDR3 nucleotides read TGTGCCAGCAGCTTAGGCGCCTACGAGCAGTACTTC. It translates to CASSLGAYEQYF.

This chain links TRBV5-1 with TRBJ2-1; a possible D gene is TRBD2 (6 bases). Trimming pared 0 bases from V and 4 bases from J, leaving 11 bases between. CDR3 length: 15 amino acids. Germline V gene lookup returns CDR1 SGHRS and CDR2 YFSETQ. For the CDR3, the DNA is TGCGCCAGCAGCTTGGTGACTAGTGAATACAATGAGCAGTTCTTC. It is translated as CASSLVTSEYNEQFF.

The chain combines TRBV7-2 with TRBJ1-2, with no clear D. V dropped 5 bases and J dropped 2 bases, with 6 bases sitting between them. Germline V CDR1 and CDR2: SGHTA, FQGNSA. The CDR3 has 12 amino acids. The DNA for the CDR3 is TGTGCCAGCAGCCCCGTAAACTATGGCTACACCTTC. Its protein is CASSPVNYGYTF.

The rearrangement uses TRBV7-2 and TRBJ2-1; a possible D gene is TRBD2 (5 bases). This CDR3 spans 14 amino acids. V lost 6 bases and J 12 bases, leaving 21 bases between the germline ends. Germline V CDR1 and CDR2: SGHTA, FQGNSA. CDR3 bases: TGTGCCAGCAGGGCCCTTGAAACTAGTCGTGGGCAGTTCTTC. It codes for CASRALETSRGQFF.

This chain joins TRBV28 and TRBJ1-1; D is uncertain. V was shortened by 1 base and J by 1 base, with 7 bases between the two germline ends. The CDR3 runs to 14 residues. The V gene's germline CDR1 is MDHEN and CDR2 SYDVKM. Here the CDR3 DNA reads TGTGCCAGCAGTTTATTGCCAGAGAACACTGAAGCTTTCTTT. Translation gives CASSLLPENTEAFF.

The genes are TRBV4-1 and TRBJ2-5; D is uncertain. Gene TRBJ2-7 matches the end of the DNA better, so the J call may be wrong. The CDR3 is 14 residues long. Germline V lookup: CDR1 MGHRA, CDR2 YSYEKL. CDR3 sequence reads: CASSQRALSYEQYF. As DNA, the CDR3 is TGCGCCAGCAGCCAACGAGCATTATCCTACGAGCAGTACTTC.

The chain carries TRBV30 and TRBJ2-7; perhaps TRBD1 as D (6 bases). CDR1 is GTSNPN, CDR2 SVGIG, per germline (reference sequence). Trimming took 6 bases from V and 0 from J, leaving 12 bases between them. The CDR3 extends over 13 amino acids. The CDR3 spells CACAEDSSYEQYF. CDR3 sequence (DNA): TGTGCCTGTGCAGAGGACAGCTCCTACGAGCAGTACTTC.

This clone was observed a single time. V usage is TRBV5-1 and J usage is TRBJ2-2, with a tentative D call TRBD2 (5 bases). The CDR3 is 16 residues long. In germline, CDR1 is SGHRS, CDR2 YFSETQ. Trimming shortened V by 0 bases and J by 4 bases, and 13 bases separated the two germline ends. The CDR3 reads CASSLASWGVTGELFF. The DNA for the CDR3 is TGCGCCAGCAGCTTGGCCTCGTGGGGAGTCACCGGGGAGCTGTTTTTT. Based on the CDR3 plus reference TRBV5-1 and TRBJ2-2, the full variable domain is KAGVTQTPRYLIKTRGQQVTLSCSPISGHRSVSWYQQTPGQGLQFLFEYFSETQRNKGNFPGRFSGRQFSNSRSEMNVSTLELGDSALYLCASSLASWGVTGELFFGEGSRLTVL.

V is TRBV6-7 and J is TRBJ2-3; TRBD2 matches 8 bases. TRBV6-7 is classed as an ORF, of uncertain function. V gave up 9 bases and J gave up 0 bases; unmatched junction bases: 8. The CDR3 extends over 15 amino acids. The CDR3 sequence: CARERAGGSTDTQYF. CDR3 coding DNA: TGTGCCAGAGAGAGGGCGGGAGGTAGCACAGATACGCAGTATTTT.